Shown below are 25 T cell receptor beta chains from a single sample sequenced in a study of technical replicates of blood from several donors. Assay: immunoSEQ multiplex PCR; the TCRdb copy retains only in-frame clones and omits some. Found here are some 78,000 clones, 94% of them singletons; the top ten hold around 0.25%. Specimen: T cells isolated from PBMCs. The receptor set was obtained from a human donor in good health.

The rearrangement joins TRBV7-9 to TRBJ1-4, with 12 bases aligning to TRBD1. V trimming: 2 bases; J trimming: 4 bases; junction bases outside the gene matches: 11. Germline V lookup: CDR1 SEHNR, CDR2 FQNEAQ (reference sequence). CDR3 size: 19 residues. Here the CDR3 DNA reads TGTGCCAGCAGCTTACAGAACCCGGGACAGGGGGCCGTTAATGAAAAACTGTTTTTT. This codes for CASSLQNPGQGAVNEKLFF.

V and J are TRBV28 and TRBJ2-5, with 8 bases fitting TRBD2. Germline CDR1 is MDHEN and CDR2 is SYDVKM. This CDR3 has 16 residues. V was pared by 7 bases and J by 2 bases, with 12 bases of the junction left unmatched. The chain's CDR3 is CASKRGGNGWQETQYF. CDR3 nucleotides: TGTGCCAGCAAACGGGGGGGGAACGGTTGGCAAGAGACCCAGTACTTC.

The gene calls are TRBV2 and TRBJ1-2; a weak D match, TRBD1 (6 bases). Germline V gives CDR1 SNHLY, CDR2 FYNNEI. This CDR3 comprises 12 residues. Trimming shortened V by 6 bases and J by 5 bases, and 10 bases separated the two germline ends. For the CDR3, the DNA is TGTGCCAGCAGCGGACAGACGTATGGCTACACCTTC. This codes for CASSGQTYGYTF. Supplemented by reference TRBV2 and TRBJ1-2, the full variable domain reads EPEVTQTPSHQVTQMGQEVILRCVPISNHLYFYWYRQILGQKVEFLVSFYNNEISEKSEIFDDQFSVERPDGSNFTLKIRSTKLEDSAMYFCASSGQTYGYTFGSGTRLTVV.

V is TRBV5-1 and J is TRBJ1-2; no definite D call. CDR1 and CDR2 (germline): SGHRS, YFSETQ. The CDR3 has 15 amino acids. V was clipped by 4 bases and J by 4 bases, with 17 bases between them. The CDR3 here is CASSPWVAWGYGYTF. CDR3 bases: TGCGCCAGCAGCCCATGGGTAGCGTGGGGCTATGGCTACACCTTC.

J is TRBJ2-3 and V is TRBV19; the D gene is possibly TRBD1 (6 bases). The CDR3 runs to 15 residues. CDR1 and CDR2 (germline): LNHDA, SQIVND (reference sequence). V was shortened by 5 bases and J by 2 bases, with 14 bases between the two germline ends. CDR3 DNA sequence: TGTGCCAGTAGTTGGAGGCAGGGACACACAGATACGCAGTATTTT. Amino acid sequence: CASSWRQGHTDTQYF.

V is TRBV28 and J is TRBJ2-7, with D uncertain. Deletions cut 4 bases from V and 4 bases from J, with 5 bases between. This CDR3 comprises 11 residues. Germline CDR1 and CDR2: MDHEN and SYDVKM. CDR3: CASSSQYEQYF. The CDR3 DNA sequence: TGTGCCAGCAGTTCACAATACGAGCAGTACTTC. The variable domain in full, completed from reference TRBV28 and TRBJ2-7, reads DVKVTQSSRYLVKRTGEKVFLECVQDMDHENMFWYRQDPGLGLRLIYFSYDVKMKEKGDIPEGYSVSREKKERFSLILESASTNQTSMYLCASSSQYEQYFGPGTRLTVT.

V and J are TRBV2 and TRBJ1-2; TRBD1 aligns across 10 bases. The CDR3 loop spans 14 amino acids. In germline, CDR1 is SNHLY, CDR2 FYNNEI. V was pared by 3 bases and J by 4 bases, with 2 bases of the junction left unmatched. CDR3 DNA sequence: TGTGCCAGCAGTGAGGACAGGGGGATCTATGGCTACACCTTC. It is translated as CASSEDRGIYGYTF.

This clone showed up just a few times. The chain joins TRBV4-1 to TRBJ1-5, with 7 bases that match TRBD1. CDR1 MGHRA and CDR2 YSYEKL come from the germline V gene. Losses at the gene ends were 3 bases for V and 4 bases for J; bases not matched to a gene: 6. The CDR3 totals 15 residues. The CDR3 nucleotides read TGCGCCAGCAGCCAGCCGACAGGGATTAATCAGCCCCAGCATTTT. Protein sequence: CASSQPTGINQPQHF.

This rearrangement joins TRBV2 to TRBJ1-1; D perhaps matches TRBD1 (5 bases). The CDR3 covers 14 residues. Germline lookup yields CDR1 SNHLY and CDR2 FYNNEI. The V end was cut by 4 bases, the J end by 3 bases, with 12 bases between. The CDR3, as DNA: TGTGCCAGCAGTGGGACTTGGGGGGACACTGAAGCTTTCTTT. Translation gives CASSGTWGDTEAFF.

This clone occurred once. This chain uses TRBV28 with TRBJ1-2; weak D call: TRBD1 (5 bases). V was shortened by 5 bases and J by 4 bases, with 11 bases between the two germline ends. The CDR3 is 13 residues long. Germline CDR1 reads MDHEN; CDR2 reads SYDVKM. This CDR3 reads CASSQWGLYGYTF. DNA for the CDR3: TGTGCCAGCAGTCAATGGGGCCTCTATGGCTACACCTTC.

This clone was observed a single time. V and J are TRBV4-1 and TRBJ2-5, with a weak D call TRBD2 (6 bases). The CDR3 has 14 residues. Germline CDR1 MGHRA, CDR2 YSYEKL. Trimming left V 8 bases short and J 5 bases short, with 18 bases between. CDR3 DNA: TGCGCCAGCGTGAGAAGGGACTTTTCGGAGACCCAGTACTTC. This translates into CASVRRDFSETQYF.

This clone was found once. The V and J genes are TRBV2 and TRBJ1-5; 7 bases line up with TRBD1. The V segment lost 0 bases and the J segment 2 bases; nucleotides outside the gene matches: 1. The CDR3 contains 15 residues. Per germline, CDR1 SNHLY and CDR2 FYNNEI. The CDR3 nucleotides are TGTGCCAGCAGTGAAGCAGGGGGCCGCAATCAGCCCCAGCATTTT. This codes for CASSEAGGRNQPQHF.

This sequence joins TRBV15 and TRBJ2-5; 11 bases are a match to TRBD2. Germline values: CDR1 LNHNV, CDR2 YYDKDF (reference sequence). The trim removed 0 bases at V and 4 bases at J, leaving 7 bases unmatched. This CDR3 has 17 amino acids. CDR3 sequence (DNA): TGTGCCACCAGCAGAGATTATGGTAGCGGGGGGGTAGAGACCCAGTACTTC. It specifies CATSRDYGSGGVETQYF.

J is TRBJ2-2 and V is TRBV30; 9 bases are a match to TRBD1. Per germline, CDR1 GTSNPN and CDR2 SVGIG (reference sequence). CDR3 length: 16 residues. The V segment lost 2 bases and the J segment 5 bases; nucleotides outside the gene matches: 9. The CDR3 is CAWSSPGQGITGELFF. In DNA form, the CDR3 reads TGTGCCTGGAGTAGCCCGGGACAGGGTATTACCGGGGAGCTGTTTTTT.

The sample holds one count of this clone. The gene calls are TRBV4-1 and TRBJ2-6; a weak D match, TRBD2 (5 bases). V gave up 4 bases and J gave up 2 bases, with 18 bases separating them. The germline gives CDR1 MGHRA, CDR2 YSYEKL. CDR3 length: 18 residues. In nucleotides, the CDR3 is TGCGCCAGCAGCCGACACGAGGGAGAACCTACTGGGGCCAACGTCCTGACTTTC. Translation gives CASSRHEGEPTGANVLTF.

The chain links TRBV5-1 to TRBJ2-5; D possibly corresponds to TRBD1 (6 bases). Germline V lookup: CDR1 SGHRS, CDR2 YFSETQ. There are 15 residues in the CDR3. V was clipped by 0 bases and J by 1 base, with 10 bases between them. The DNA for the CDR3 is TGCGCCAGCAGCTTGGGTACAGGGCCCCAAGAGACCCAGTACTTC. This encodes CASSLGTGPQETQYF.

The chain couples TRBV7-6 to TRBJ2-5, with 7 bases matching TRBD2. J lost 4 bases, V lost 6 bases, and 5 bases had no gene match. CDR3 length: 13 residues. Germline lookup yields CDR1 SGHVS and CDR2 FNYEAQ. The CDR3 loop reads CASSRLAGETQYF. CDR3 DNA sequence: TGTGCCAGCAGTCGACTAGCCGGAGAGACCCAGTACTTC. The full variable domain, completed using reference TRBV7-6 and TRBJ2-5, is GAGVSQSPRYKVTKRGQDVALRCDPISGHVSLYWYRQALGQGPEFLTYFNYEAQQDKSGLPNDRFSAERPEGSISTLTIQRTEQRDSAMYRCASSRLAGETQYFGPGTRLLVL.

The chain carries TRBV30 and TRBJ2-2, with 7 bases lining up with TRBD2. This CDR3 region has 16 residues. Trimming took 7 bases from V and 0 from J; bases not matched to a gene: 11. The germline CDR1 and CDR2 sequences are GTSNPN and SVGIG (reference sequence). CDR3 sequence reads: CASTFKLASNTGELFF. DNA of the CDR3: TGTGCCTCCACCTTTAAACTAGCGTCGAACACCGGGGAGCTGTTTTTT.

The chain has TRBV5-4 and TRBJ2-1; no definite D call. The germline CDR1 and CDR2 sequences are SGHNT and YYREEE (reference sequence). Trimming took off 0 bases at V and 9 bases at J, with 13 bases between the two ends. The CDR3 spans 14 residues. The DNA for the CDR3 is TGTGCCAGCAGCTTGGATCCTGCCCGGTCTGAGCAGTTCTTC. Amino acids: CASSLDPARSEQFF.

The chain uses TRBV2 and TRBJ2-1, with D unclear. Germline CDR1 and CDR2: SNHLY and FYNNEI. The CDR3 has 12 amino acids. Trimming shortened V by 6 bases and J by 8 bases, and 11 bases separated the two germline ends. CDR3: CASRPDSDEQFF. In DNA form, the CDR3 reads TGTGCCAGCAGGCCCGACTCCGATGAGCAGTTCTTC. The full variable domain, in which reference TRBV2 and TRBJ2-1 provide the parts outside the CDR3, is EPEVTQTPSHQVTQMGQEVILRCVPISNHLYFYWYRQILGQKVEFLVSFYNNEISEKSEIFDDQFSVERPDGSNFTLKIRSTKLEDSAMYFCASRPDSDEQFFGPGTRLTVL.

The J gene is TRBJ1-4, the V gene TRBV7-8, with a weak D call TRBD1 (5 bases). The V end lost 1 base, the J end lost 7 bases, and 13 bases lay between the germline ends. Germline CDR1 is SGHVS and CDR2 is FQNEAQ. The CDR3 runs to 15 residues. The CDR3 protein is CASSLDSGGGEKLFF. CDR3 DNA: TGTGCCAGCAGCTTAGATTCGGGGGGTGGTGAAAAACTGTTTTTT.

The V and J genes are TRBV7-9 and TRBJ1-5; the D gene is possibly TRBD1 (5 bases). This CDR3 spans 15 amino acids. Germline V gene sequence: CDR1 SEHNR, CDR2 FQNEAQ (reference sequence). V gave up 4 bases and J gave up 7 bases, with 17 bases separating them. The CDR3 loop is CASSSTFRAFQPQHF. The CDR3 DNA is TGTGCCAGCAGCTCCACCTTCAGGGCTTTCCAGCCCCAGCATTTT. Full variable domain (outside the CDR3, taken from reference TRBV7-9 and TRBJ1-5): DTGVSQNPRHKITKRGQNVTFRCDPISEHNRLYWYRQTLGQGPEFLTYFQNEAQLEKSRLLSDRFSAERPKGSFSTLEIQRTEQGDSAMYLCASSSTFRAFQPQHFGDGTRLSIL.

The chain joins TRBV19 to TRBJ2-7, with 9 bases identical to TRBD1. The V segment lost 3 bases and the J segment 5 bases; nucleotides outside the gene matches: 11. This CDR3 contains 16 residues. Germline V CDR1 and CDR2: LNHDA, SQIVND (reference sequence). The CDR3 loop is CASSMGTGYGVHEQYF. The CDR3 DNA reads as TGTGCCAGTAGTATGGGGACAGGGTATGGTGTCCACGAGCAGTACTTC.

The J gene is TRBJ2-1, the V gene TRBV6-4; 14 nucleotides align to TRBD2. With V trimmed by 5 bases and J by 5 bases, 11 bases remained unmatched. The CDR3 runs 18 residues. Germline V gene data show CDR1 as MRHNA and CDR2 as SNTAGT. The chain's CDR3 is CASSRTSGRIPPDNEQFF. The CDR3 region has the DNA TGTGCCAGCAGTCGGACTAGCGGGAGGATCCCTCCAGACAATGAGCAGTTCTTC.

A single count supports this clone. This rearrangement joins TRBV7-7 to TRBJ2-7, with a possible D match to TRBD1 (6 bases). Trimming shortened V by 2 bases and J by 0 bases, and 11 bases separated the two germline ends. The CDR3 extends over 15 amino acids. Germline V gives CDR1 SSHAT, CDR2 FNYEAQ (reference sequence). The CDR3 DNA reads TGTGCCAGCAGCTTATCGCAGGGGAACTCCTACGAGCAGTACTTC. Protein sequence: CASSLSQGNSYEQYF.